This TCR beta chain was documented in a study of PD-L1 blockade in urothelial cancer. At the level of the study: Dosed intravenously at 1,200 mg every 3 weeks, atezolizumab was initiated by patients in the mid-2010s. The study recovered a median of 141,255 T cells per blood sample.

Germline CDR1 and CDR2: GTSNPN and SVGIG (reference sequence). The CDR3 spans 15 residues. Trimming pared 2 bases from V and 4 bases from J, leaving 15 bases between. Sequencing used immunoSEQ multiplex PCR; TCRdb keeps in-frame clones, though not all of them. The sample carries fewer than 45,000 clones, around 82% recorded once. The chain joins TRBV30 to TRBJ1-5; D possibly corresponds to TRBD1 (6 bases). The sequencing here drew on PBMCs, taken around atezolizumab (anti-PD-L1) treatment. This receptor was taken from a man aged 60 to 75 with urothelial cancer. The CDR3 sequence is CAWSSGGGGNQPQHF. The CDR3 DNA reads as TGTGCCTGGAGTTCGGGGGGCGGGGGGAATCAGCCCCAGCATTTT.